Here is one TCR beta chain with its context. The antigen remains unidentified. V lost 7 bases and J lost 3; bases outside the gene matches: 1. Per germline, CDR1 MDHEN and CDR2 SYDVKM. The CDR3 consists of 12 residues. Clones were sequenced by immunoSEQ multiplex PCR, and TCRdb holds only the in-frame ones, with some missing. The sample consists of 150,000 to 200,000 clones, approximately 92% of them appearing once. This sample was taken from a study of T cell responses to AZD1222 COVID-19 vaccine. Study-level points and caveats: Donor demographics were predominantly white British with a female majority; clonal diversity may be underestimated. An increase in Spike-specific TCR breadth and depth was observed after two AZD1222 doses. At 160-218 and 743-854, vaccine-associated CD4 TCRs were dominant, and they spanned spike.

The rearrangement uses TRBV28 and TRBJ1-2, with TRBD1 matching 8 bases. The receptor was derived from an adult in good health. Here the sequenced sample was peripheral blood, taken on day 0 of AZD1222 vaccination. The CDR3 spells CASMDRDYGYTF. CDR3 DNA: TGTGCCAGCATGGACAGGGACTATGGCTACACCTTC.